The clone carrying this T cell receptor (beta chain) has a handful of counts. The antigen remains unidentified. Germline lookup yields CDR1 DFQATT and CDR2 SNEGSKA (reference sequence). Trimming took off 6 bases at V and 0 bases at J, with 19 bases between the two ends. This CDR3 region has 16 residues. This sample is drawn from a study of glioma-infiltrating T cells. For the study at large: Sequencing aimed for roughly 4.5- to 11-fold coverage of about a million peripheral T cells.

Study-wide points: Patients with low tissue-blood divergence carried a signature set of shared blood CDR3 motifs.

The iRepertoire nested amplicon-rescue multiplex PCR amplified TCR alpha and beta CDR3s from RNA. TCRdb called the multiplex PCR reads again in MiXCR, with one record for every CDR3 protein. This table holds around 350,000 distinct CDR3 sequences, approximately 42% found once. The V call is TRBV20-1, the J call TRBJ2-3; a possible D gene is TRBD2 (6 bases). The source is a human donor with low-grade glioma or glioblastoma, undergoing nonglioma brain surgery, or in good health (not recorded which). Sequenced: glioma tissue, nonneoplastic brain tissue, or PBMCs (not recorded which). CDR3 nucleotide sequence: TGCAGTGCCGACACCCAAAGCGGGCCAAGCACAGATACGCAGTATTTT. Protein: CSADTQSGPSTDTQYF.